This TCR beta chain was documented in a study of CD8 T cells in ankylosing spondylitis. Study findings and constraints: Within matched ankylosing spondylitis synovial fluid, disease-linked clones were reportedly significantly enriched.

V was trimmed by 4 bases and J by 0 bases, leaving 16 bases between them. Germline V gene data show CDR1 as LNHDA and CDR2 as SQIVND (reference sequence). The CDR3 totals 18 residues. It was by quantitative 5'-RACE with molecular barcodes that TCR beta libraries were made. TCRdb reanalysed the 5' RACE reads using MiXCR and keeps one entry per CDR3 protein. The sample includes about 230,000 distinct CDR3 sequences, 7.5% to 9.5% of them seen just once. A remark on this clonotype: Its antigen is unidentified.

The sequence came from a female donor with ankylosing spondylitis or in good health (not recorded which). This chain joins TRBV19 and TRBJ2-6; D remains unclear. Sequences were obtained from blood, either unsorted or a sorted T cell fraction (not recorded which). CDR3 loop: CASSSPVRATSGANVLTF. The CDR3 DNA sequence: TGTGCCAGTAGTAGCCCGGTTAGGGCCACCTCTGGGGCCAACGTCCTGACTTTC. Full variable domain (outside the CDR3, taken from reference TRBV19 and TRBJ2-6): DGGITQSPKYLFRKEGQNVTLSCEQNLNHDAMYWYRQDPGQGLRLIYYSQIVNDFQKGDIAEGYSVSREKKESFPLTVTSAQKNPTAFYLCASSSPVRATSGANVLTFGAGSRLTVL.